These 15 T cell receptor beta chains came from one sample sequenced in a study of siplizumab effects on memory and regulatory T cells. Only in-frame clones appear in the TCRdb table, and some are missing; sequencing was by immunoSEQ multiplex PCR. The sample lists over 70,000 clones; more than 85% were seen once. Sequenced input: CD8+ T cells sorted from blood. Receptors were obtained from a human donor in good health.

V usage is TRBV4-1 and J usage is TRBJ2-7, with D perhaps TRBD1 (6 bases). There are 15 residues in the CDR3. Trimming pared 0 bases from V and 3 bases from J, leaving 12 bases between. Germline CDR1 and CDR2: MGHRA and YSYEKL. CDR3 nucleotide sequence: TGCGCCAGCAGCCAAGATATTAGAGGGGGCTACGAGCAGTACTTC. This sequence encodes CASSQDIRGGYEQYF.

The rearrangement links TRBV10-3 to TRBJ2-7; D may be TRBD1 or TRBD2 (7 bases each). The CDR3 runs 18 residues. The germline V gene encodes CDR1 ENHRY and CDR2 SYGVKD. V was pared by 4 bases and J by 3 bases, with 25 bases between. In DNA form, the CDR3 reads TGTGCCATCAGTGGGCCCGGGGAGGGACAGTTGAGTTTCTACGAGCAGTACTTC. Protein sequence: CAISGPGEGQLSFYEQYF.

V is TRBV4-1 and J is TRBJ1-3; no definite D call. Germline-derived CDR1 and CDR2 are MGHRA and YSYEKL. The CDR3 consists of 15 residues. Trimming pared 2 bases from V and 0 bases from J, leaving 8 bases between. The CDR3 protein is CASSQPGDSGNTIYF. The CDR3 DNA follows: TGCGCCAGCAGCCAACCTGGGGACTCTGGAAACACCATATATTTT.

V is TRBV14 and J is TRBJ2-1; 8 bases map to TRBD2. Losses at the gene ends were 0 bases for V and 3 bases for J; bases not matched to a gene: 10. Germline CDR1 and CDR2: SGHDN and FVKESK. The CDR3 length is 18 residues. The CDR3 region is CASSQETRLTSVYNEQFF. Written as DNA, the CDR3 is TGTGCCAGCAGCCAAGAAACGCGTTTGACTAGCGTCTACAATGAGCAGTTCTTC. The entire variable domain, with the rest obtained from reference TRBV14 and TRBJ2-1, is as follows: EAGVTQFPSHSVIEKGQTVTLRCDPISGHDNLYWYRRVMGKEIKFLLHFVKESKQDESGMPNNRFLAERTGGTYSTLKVQPAELEDSGVYFCASSQETRLTSVYNEQFFGPGTRLTVL.

This chain connects TRBV19 to TRBJ2-3; D is uncertain. From germline, CDR1 is LNHDA and CDR2 SQIVND (reference sequence). Trimming stripped 3 bases from V and 0 bases from J, with 13 bases between. This CDR3 is built from 16 residues. DNA of the CDR3: TGTGCCAGTAGTATCAATGGAATTACTAGCACAGATACGCAGTATTTT. Its protein is CASSINGITSTDTQYF.

This chain uses TRBV4-1 with TRBJ2-7; D is possibly TRBD1 or TRBD2 (5 bases each). The CDR3 has 16 residues. CDR1 and CDR2 from the germline V gene are MGHRA and YSYEKL. Trimming took off 2 bases at V and 3 bases at J, with 17 bases between the two ends. The CDR3 here is CASSQTGGRDVYEQYF. In DNA form, the CDR3 reads TGCGCCAGCAGCCAAACCGGAGGCAGGGACGTCTACGAGCAGTACTTC.

The V call is TRBV6-5, the J call TRBJ1-2; weak D call: TRBD1 (6 bases). This CDR3 region has 13 residues. CDR1 is MNHEY, CDR2 SVGAGI, per germline. Trimming pared 6 bases from V and 4 bases from J, leaving 12 bases between. The CDR3 region is CASRYGQFYGYTF. As DNA, the CDR3 is TGTGCCAGCAGATACGGACAGTTCTATGGCTACACCTTC.

This chain joins TRBV29-1 and TRBJ2-7; D gene unclear. The V and J ends lost 0 bases and 1 base respectively, with 10 bases between them. Germline-derived CDR1 and CDR2 are SQVTM and ANQGSEA. The CDR3 runs 14 residues. The CDR3 sequence is CSVEDRPQSYEQYF. CDR3 bases: TGCAGCGTTGAAGATCGACCACAATCCTACGAGCAGTACTTC.

The chain carries TRBV6-1 and TRBJ2-7; a weak D match, TRBD1 (6 bases). The CDR3 loop spans 14 amino acids. V lost 9 bases to trimming and J lost 3 bases, with 18 bases between them. From germline, CDR1 is MNHNS and CDR2 SASEGT. The chain's CDR3 is CASARDTGFYEQYF. The CDR3 DNA sequence: TGTGCCAGTGCCCGGGACACAGGGTTCTACGAGCAGTACTTC.

V is TRBV7-6 and J is TRBJ2-7, with TRBD2 matching 7 bases. The CDR3 has 12 residues. V trimming: 1 base; J trimming: 6 bases; junction bases outside the gene matches: 0. Germline V gene sequence: CDR1 SGHVS, CDR2 FNYEAQ. CDR3 coding DNA: TGTGCCAGCAGCTTAGGGGGGGGCGAGCAGTACTTC. Amino acid sequence: CASSLGGGEQYF.

The chain is built from TRBV7-6 and TRBJ2-7; D is undetermined. Germline V gene data show CDR1 as SGHVS and CDR2 as FNYEAQ. The CDR3 is made up of 13 amino acids. With 1 base removed from V and 5 bases from J, the gap between germline ends came to 9 bases. As DNA, the CDR3 is TGTGCCAGCAGCTTAGGGGGAATCGACGAGCAGTACTTC. Amino acids: CASSLGGIDEQYF.

This clone was observed a handful of times. Distinct nucleotide sequences in the sample also encode this CDR3. The rearrangement links TRBV6-4 to TRBJ2-2; D is unclear. Per the germline V gene, CDR1 is MRHNA and CDR2 is SNTAGT. Trimming stripped 0 bases from V and 4 bases from J, with 3 bases between. The CDR3 is 13 amino acids. The CDR3 DNA sequence: TGTGCCAGCAGTGACTCGGGCACCGGGGAGCTGTTTTTT. It specifies CASSDSGTGELFF.

V usage is TRBV19 and J usage is TRBJ2-7, with 10 bases aligning to TRBD1. Germline lookup yields CDR1 LNHDA and CDR2 SQIVND (reference sequence). The V segment lost 4 bases and the J segment 3 bases; nucleotides outside the gene matches: 3. This CDR3 is built from 14 residues. The CDR3 reads CASSTRTGGYEQYF. The CDR3 DNA sequence: TGTGCCAGTAGTACCAGGACAGGGGGCTACGAGCAGTACTTC.

This chain links TRBV21-1 with TRBJ1-5; the D call TRBD1 from the table was never checked on the DNA. TRBV21-1 is a documented pseudogene. This CDR3 is 16 amino acids long. CDR3 in DNA: TGTGCCAGCAGCAAAGAGGCAGGGAAGATATACCAGCCCCAGCATTTT. Translated: CASSKEAGKIYQPQHF.

V and J are TRBV6-5 and TRBJ1-1, with a tentative D call TRBD1 (5 bases). Trimming left V 4 bases short and J 1 base short, with 10 bases between. The germline gives CDR1 MNHEY, CDR2 SVGAGI. This CDR3 is 14 amino acids long. The CDR3 DNA follows: TGTGCCAGCAGTTTCTACAGGAAGAACACTGAAGCTTTCTTT. This encodes CASSFYRKNTEAFF.